The clone carrying this T cell receptor beta chain was picked up a small number of times. Sequencing used cDNA as its template, made by extracting RNA and reverse transcribing it. Method: immunoSEQ multiplex PCR; TCRdb's copy keeps in-frame clones and lacks some. The sample yields more than 85,000 clones, under 45% seen once. Patients with alopecia areata provided lesional scalp punch biopsies as well as peripheral blood. The sample is drawn from a study of CD8+ T cells in alopecia areata. For the study at large: A regimen of oral tofacitinib, 5 to 10 mg twice daily, was given to treated patients.

Trimming left V 4 bases short and J 7 bases short, with 11 bases between. This CDR3 spans 12 amino acids. Germline V gene lookup returns CDR1 SEHNR and CDR2 FQNEAQ (reference sequence). The chain joins TRBV7-9 to TRBJ2-7; D remains unclear. The receptor's source is a human donor with alopecia areata. Specimen: CD4+ T cells sorted from blood. As DNA, the CDR3 is TGTGCCAGCAGCTCTAATCGTAGAGAGCAGTACTTC. Translation: CASSSNRREQYF.